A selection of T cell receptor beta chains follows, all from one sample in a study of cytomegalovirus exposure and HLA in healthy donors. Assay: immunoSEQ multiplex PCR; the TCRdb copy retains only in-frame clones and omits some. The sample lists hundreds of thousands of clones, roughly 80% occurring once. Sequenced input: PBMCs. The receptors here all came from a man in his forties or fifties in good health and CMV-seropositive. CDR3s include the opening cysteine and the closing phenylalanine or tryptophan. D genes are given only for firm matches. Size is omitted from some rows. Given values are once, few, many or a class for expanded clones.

TGTGCCAGCAGCCCAGGGGCCGGTCAGCCCCAGCATTTT | CASSPGAGQPQHF | TRBJ1-5 | NA | NA | TRBV6-4
TGTGCCAGCAGTCCTAGCGGGGTCTCCTACGAGCAGTACTTC | CASSPSGVSYEQYF | TRBJ2-7 | NA | TRBD2 | TRBV27
TGTGCCAGCAGTCCCCGTGGAGGGGGCGGCTATGGCTACACCTTC | CASSPRGGGGYGYTF | TRBJ1-2 | NA | TRBD1 | TRBV6-1
TGTGCCAGCAGCTTGGTGGGGAGCTCCTACAATGAGCAGTTCTTC | CASSLVGSSYNEQFF | TRBJ2-1 | NA | NA | TRBV5-6
TGTGCCAGCAGCTTGCGGGGACAGGGCCACTACAATGAGCAGTTCTTC | CASSLRGQGHYNEQFF | TRBJ2-1 | NA | TRBD1 | TRBV5-6
TGTGCCATCAGTGATTTAGCGGGAGCTAGCACAGATACGCAGTATTTT | CAISDLAGASTDTQYF | TRBJ2-3 | once | TRBD2 | TRBV10-3
TGTGCCAGCACCATGAGGGACAGCAGCTCCTACAATGAGCAGTTCTTC | CASTMRDSSSYNEQFF | TRBJ2-1 | NA | TRBD1 | TRBV11-2
TGTGCCAGCAGTGGGGGCCACCAGGGGACCTCTGAAGCTTTCTTT | CASSGGHQGTSEAFF | TRBJ1-1 | few | NA | TRBV6-1
TGTGCCAGCAGCGCGCGAGGGACAGTAACAGATACGCAGTATTTT | CASSARGTVTDTQYF | TRBJ2-3 | NA | TRBD1 | TRBV11-2
TGTGCCAGCAGTGTCTGGACAGGGGGCCCACCTCATTGGGGCTACACCTTC | CASSVWTGGPPHWGYTF | TRBJ1-2 | NA | TRBD1 | TRBV6-1
TGTGCCACCAGCAGACTAGCGGGAAAAAGTGAGCAGTTCTTC | CATSRLAGKSEQFF | TRBJ2-1 | NA | TRBD2 | TRBV15
TGTGCCAGCAGCCCCGCGGCCCCCGCGCGTAGGCAGTACTTC | CASSPAAPARRQYF | TRBJ2-7 | NA | NA | TRBV7-9
TGTGCCAGCATCCAAGGCGGGACAGTCGCCTATGAGCAGTTCTTC | CASIQGGTVAYEQFF | TRBJ2-1 | NA | NA | TRBV6-6
TGCGCCAGCAGTGGTCAGGGAGGGGGCACTGAAGCTTTCTTT | CASSGQGGGTEAFF | TRBJ1-1 | NA | NA | TRBV10-2
TGTGCCAGCAGTCAGGGGACCTATAGCAATCAGCCCCAGCATTTT | CASSQGTYSNQPQHF | TRBJ1-5 | NA | NA | TRBV27
TGTGCCTGGAGTAGGTCACTAGCGGTCAATGAGCAGTTCTTC | CAWSRSLAVNEQFF | TRBJ2-1 | NA | TRBD2 | TRBV30
TGTGCCAGCAGTTTGGGGGCTAGTTGGGGTGAGCAGTTCTTC | CASSLGASWGEQFF | TRBJ2-1 | NA | NA | TRBV27
TGTGCCAGCAGTTTTGGGCAAGATACGCAGTATTTT | CASSFGQDTQYF | TRBJ2-3 | NA | NA | TRBV28
TGTGCCAGCAGCCGGGACAGGGGACTTAGCAATCAGCCCCAGCATTTT | CASSRDRGLSNQPQHF | TRBJ1-5 | once | TRBD1 | TRBV5-6
TGTGCCAGCAGTTCATCAAGGACTAGCGGAGCCTACAATGAGCAGTTCTTC | CASSSSRTSGAYNEQFF | TRBJ2-1 | NA | TRBD2 | TRBV27
TGTGCCAGCAGCTTAGGGCTAGCGGGAGGGGACAATGAGCAGTTCTTC | CASSLGLAGGDNEQFF | TRBJ2-1 | NA | TRBD2 | TRBV7-8
TGCAGCGCCACGGCTGTAGCGGGATCCACAGATACGCAGTATTTT | CSATAVAGSTDTQYF | TRBJ2-3 | NA | TRBD2 | TRBV29-1
TGTGCCAGCAGCCGGCCTAGCGGGAGGGGATTCAATGAGCAGTTCTTC | CASSRPSGRGFNEQFF | TRBJ2-1 | NA | TRBD2 | TRBV7-9
TGTGCCAGCAGTGTAAGGGGGACAGATACGCAGTATTTT | CASSVRGTDTQYF | TRBJ2-3 | NA | NA | TRBV25-1
TGCAGCGCCCACTTAGAGCCGGGGGTCGAGCAGTACTTC | CSAHLEPGVEQYF | TRBJ2-7 | NA | NA | TRBV29-1
TGTGCCAGCAGCTCGGGAGGGCGAGAGACCCAGTACTTC | CASSSGGRETQYF | TRBJ2-5 | NA | TRBD2 | TRBV11-3
TGTGCCTTTAGGGGGCGGGAGGGGCACAATGAGCAGTTCTTC | CAFRGREGHNEQFF | TRBJ2-1 | NA | TRBD2 | TRBV30
TGCAGCGTTGGACCTGGGACTGGGAACACCGGGGAGCTGTTTTTT | CSVGPGTGNTGELFF | TRBJ2-2 | NA | NA | TRBV29-1
TGTGCCAGCAGCTTGGAAGGGGAAGGAGAGACCCAGTACTTC | CASSLEGEGETQYF | TRBJ2-5 | NA | NA | TRBV5-6
TGTGCCAGCAGGCTTTTGGGGGGGGGCTACACCTTC | CASRLLGGGYTF | TRBJ1-2 | NA | NA | TRBV5-6
TGTGCCAGTAGTATCTCCTCGGGTTCCCTCTACGAGCAGTACTTC | CASSISSGSLYEQYF | TRBJ2-7 | NA | NA | TRBV19
TGCGCCAGCAGCTTGGTCGGGCGGGAGAGAAATGAGCAGTTCTTC | CASSLVGRERNEQFF | TRBJ2-1 | NA | TRBD2 | TRBV5-1
TGTGCCAGTAGTTTGACCGGGACTAGCATTGAGCAGTTCTTC | CASSLTGTSIEQFF | TRBJ2-1 | NA | TRBD2 | TRBV19
TGCAGCGTTGATGACAGGGGATTTGGAAACACCATATATTTT | CSVDDRGFGNTIYF | TRBJ1-3 | NA | TRBD1 | TRBV29-1
TGTGCCAGCAGCCTACTGGACAGGTTGATCTCTGGGGCCAACGTCCTGACTTTC | CASSLLDRLISGANVLTF | TRBJ2-6 | NA | TRBD1 | TRBV5-6
TGTGCCAGCAGCTCCGGGACAGCCAACTCCTTATCTGGGGCCAACGTCCTGACTTTC | CASSSGTANSLSGANVLTF | TRBJ2-6 | NA | TRBD1 | TRBV7-9
TGCGCCAGCAGCTTGAAGGGACTCCAAGAGACCCAGTACTTC | CASSLKGLQETQYF | TRBJ2-5 | NA | NA | TRBV5-1
TGTGCCAGCAGCTTAGCCAGGGCAGATGGCTACACCTTC | CASSLARADGYTF | TRBJ1-2 | NA | NA | TRBV7-9
TGTGCCAGCAGTTTGACAGGGGGCGATTCCTACAATGAGCAGTTCTTC | CASSLTGGDSYNEQFF | TRBJ2-1 | NA | TRBD1 | TRBV6-5
TGTGCCAGCAGCTTAACTAGCGGGATATCCTACAATGAGCAGTTCTTC | CASSLTSGISYNEQFF | TRBJ2-1 | NA | TRBD2 | TRBV11-2
TGCAGCTCGCGGATACAGACAGATCCGAAGACCCAGTACTTC | CSSRIQTDPKTQYF | TRBJ2-5 | NA | NA | TRBV29-1
TGTGCCAGCTCGCCCGGGACAGGGGGCGTCTATGGCTACACCTTC | CASSPGTGGVYGYTF | TRBJ1-2 | NA | TRBD1 | TRBV18
TGTGCCAGCAGCCAACGGGGTGATAACTATGGCTACACCTTC | CASSQRGDNYGYTF | TRBJ1-2 | NA | NA | TRBV5-4
TGTGCCAGCAGACACCGGGACTATTCCTACAATGAGCAGTTCTTC | CASRHRDYSYNEQFF | TRBJ2-1 | NA | TRBD2 | TRBV27
TGTGCCAGCAGCTCCGGACTAGCGGGAGTCACCGGGGAGCTGTTTTTT | CASSSGLAGVTGELFF | TRBJ2-2 | NA | TRBD2 | TRBV7-9
TGTGCCAGCAGTTTAAGGAGGCCCAGCGGGAGTGACACCGGGGAGCTGTTTTTT | CASSLRRPSGSDTGELFF | TRBJ2-2 | NA | TRBD2 | TRBV27
TGTGCCAGCAGTCCGACAGGGGGGGAGACCCAGTACTTC | CASSPTGGETQYF | TRBJ2-5 | NA | TRBD1 | TRBV6-1
TGTGCCAGCAGCGGGCTAACCTACAATGAGCAGTTCTTC | CASSGLTYNEQFF | TRBJ2-1 | NA | NA | TRBV7-8
TGTGCCAGCAGCCAAGATAATTGGAGCTCCTACAATGAGCAGTTCTTC | CASSQDNWSSYNEQFF | TRBJ2-1 | once | NA | TRBV14
TGCGCCAGCAGCCAAGCCTCGAGGGACCAAGAGACCCAGTACTTC | CASSQASRDQETQYF | TRBJ2-5 | few | NA | TRBV4-1
TGTGCCAGCAGGGAGGGGCCAAGGGCAGATACGCAGTATTTT | CASREGPRADTQYF | TRBJ2-3 | NA | NA | TRBV6-5
TGTGCCAGCAGCTTCAGGGGGAGGTCTGGAAACACCATATATTTT | CASSFRGRSGNTIYF | TRBJ1-3 | NA | TRBD1 | TRBV5-6
TGTGCCAGCAGTTCCCCGAATCAGCCCCAGCATTTT | CASSSPNQPQHF | TRBJ1-5 | NA | NA | TRBV6-6